This T cell receptor (beta chain) stems from a study of T cells in Graves' hyperthyroidism and ophthalmopathy. Broader study findings: Blood held most thyroid clonotypes expanded above 0.001 frequency. The model predicted ophthalmopathy a median around six months before onset.

Germline CDR1 reads SGHTA; CDR2 reads FQGTGA. CDR3 length: 14 amino acids. V lost 5 bases and J lost 9; bases outside the gene matches: 6. This clonotype was detected only a few times. The antigen is unknown. From RNA transcripts, TCR beta CDR3 regions were amplified. Carried out on the TCR CDR3, a first-round RT-PCR used the HTBI primer set. TCRdb analysed the multiplex PCR reads with MiXCR anew, one entry per CDR3 protein. The sample shows hundreds of thousands of distinct CDR3 sequences, 14% to 15% of them seen only once. Inclusion characteristics of ophthalmopathy patients comprised a Clinical Activity Score of at least 3, a NOSPECS grade of at least 4, and duration under 3 months. Uncontrolled infection, other autoimmune disease, pregnancy or lactation excluded patients.

The specimen sequenced was blood. The source is a man aged 18 to 35 with Graves' ophthalmopathy. The chain combines TRBV7-3 with TRBJ2-1; 11 positions agree with TRBD2. The chain's CDR3 is CASSLSGRAIEQFF. The CDR3 DNA reads as TGTGCCAGCAGCCTTAGCGGGAGGGCCATTGAGCAGTTCTTC.